A single sample gave rise to the 7 T cell receptor beta chains below, sequenced in a study of cytomegalovirus exposure and HLA in healthy donors listed by TCRdb under 2017. Libraries were made using the immunoSEQ multiplex PCR assay. For the multiplex PCR, a mixture combining 60 forward primers for TCR Vbeta segments and 13 reverse primers for TCR Jbeta segments was used. The source is immuneACCESS, and TCRdb retained only in-frame sequences with V and J called. Part of the clones is not carried over; for the studies checked, unresolved V genes explain less than half of this, and the remainder is unexplained. The sample's own table lists approximately 110,000 clones. The biggest ten clones account for roughly 4% of the sample. The sequenced sample consisted of PBMCs. The receptors stem from a man aged 18 to 30 in good health and CMV-seronegative.

This rearrangement joins TRBV2 to TRBJ1-1; tentative D call: TRBD1 (6 bases). V lost 1 base to trimming and J lost 4 bases, with 13 bases between them. The length of the CDR3 is 15 residues. CDR1 is SNHLY and CDR2 is FYNNEI in the germline V gene. CDR3 nucleotide sequence: TGTGCCAGCAGTGAAGACAGGGCTTGGGGCACTGAAGCTTTCTTT. Its translation is CASSEDRAWGTEAFF.

The CDR3, as DNA: TGTGCCAGCAGTGCTAGCGGGCCCTCCTACAATGAGCAGTTCTTC. Amino acids: CASSASGPSYNEQFF. The gene calls are TRBV6-5 and TRBJ2-1, with TRBD2 matching 8 bases. This CDR3 is 15 amino acids long. V lost 5 bases to trimming and J lost 0 bases; unmatched junction nucleotides: 3. Germline V gives CDR1 MNHEY, CDR2 SVGAGI.

V is TRBV9 and J is TRBJ2-1, with 7 positions matching TRBD1. There are 15 residues in the CDR3. The germline CDR1 and CDR2 sequences are SGDLS and YYNGEE. V was clipped by 3 bases and J by 2 bases; unmatched bases: 5. The CDR3 coding sequence is TGTGCCAGCAGCGCTGGGACAGCAACCTACAATGAGCAGTTCTTC. As protein: CASSAGTATYNEQFF.

The chain couples TRBV7-9 to TRBJ2-5; tentatively, D is TRBD1 (6 bases). Deletions cut 7 bases from V and 7 bases from J, with 22 bases between. Germline V gene data show CDR1 as SEHNR and CDR2 as FQNEAQ (reference sequence). The CDR3 runs to 15 residues. The CDR3 here is CASTSYGTLLRTQYF. CDR3 nucleotides: TGTGCCAGCACTAGCTACGGGACACTTTTGAGGACCCAGTACTTC. Based on the CDR3 plus reference TRBV7-9 and TRBJ2-5, the full variable domain is DTGVSQNPRHKITKRGQNVTFRCDPISEHNRLYWYRQTLGQGPEFLTYFQNEAQLEKSRLLSDRFSAERPKGSFSTLEIQRTEQGDSAMYLCASTSYGTLLRTQYFGPGTRLLVL.

This chain links TRBV11-2 with TRBJ1-2; D call uncertain. The CDR3 is 16 residues long. Trimming removed 0 bases from V and 4 bases from J, with 15 bases in between. Germline V gives CDR1 SGHAT, CDR2 FQNNGV. This CDR3 is CASSLDPNRLSYGYTF. CDR3 coding DNA: TGTGCCAGCAGCTTAGATCCGAACAGATTGTCCTATGGCTACACCTTC. Complete variable domain (other parts from reference TRBV11-2 and TRBJ1-2): EAGVAQSPRYKIIEKRQSVAFWCNPISGHATLYWYQQILGQGPKLLIQFQNNGVVDDSQLPKDRFSAERLKGVDSTLKIQPAKLEDSAVYLCASSLDPNRLSYGYTFGSGTRLTVV.

This chain links TRBV2 with TRBJ2-1; 7 nucleotides match TRBD2. Per germline, CDR1 SNHLY and CDR2 FYNNEI. The CDR3 covers 16 residues. Trimming removed 1 base from V and 1 base from J; junction bases left unmatched: 4. CDR3 protein: CASSEGSGLSYNEQFF. The CDR3 bases are TGTGCCAGCAGTGAAGGTAGCGGGTTGTCCTACAATGAGCAGTTCTTC.

CDR3 sequence reads: CASSEAEGGSSYNSPLHF. In nucleotides, the CDR3 is TGTGCCAGCAGTGAAGCGGAGGGAGGGAGCTCCTATAATTCACCCCTCCACTTT. The chain employs TRBV2 and TRBJ1-6; D uncertain. The V gene lost 0 bases and the J gene lost 0 bases, with 12 bases spanning the gap. The CDR3 is 18 amino acids. The V gene's germline CDR1 is SNHLY and CDR2 FYNNEI. Variable domain in full (rest from reference TRBV2 and TRBJ1-6): EPEVTQTPSHQVTQMGQEVILRCVPISNHLYFYWYRQILGQKVEFLVSFYNNEISEKSEIFDDQFSVERPDGSNFTLKIRSTKLEDSAMYFCASSEAEGGSSYNSPLHFGNGTRLTVT.